This TCR beta chain was sequenced in a study of CXCR3-negative and CXCR3-positive naive CD8 T cells. Across the whole study: Every library held about 1.5 +/- 0.3 million TRB reads, and the total came to some 130 million. Overall study findings and caveats: Naive subsets were similarly diverse, while memory CD8+ repertoires were much less diverse. TRB CDR3s of CXCR3-positive naive cells were more hydrophobic than those of CXCR3-negative naive cells.

In germline, CDR1 is SNHLY, CDR2 FYNNEI. This CDR3 has 12 residues. Via 5' RACE with UMI labels, TRB cDNA libraries were prepared. Reanalyzing the 5' RACE reads, TCRdb keeps one entry per CDR3 protein, without DNA. The data include 150,000 or so distinct CDR3 sequences; the top ten clones carry 0.45% to 0.55%. On this clonotype: Its antigen is unknown.

The sample taken for sequencing was naive CXCR3+ CD8+ T cells from blood. Subset meaning: CD45RO-CCR7+CD27+CD95- naive CD8+ T cells expressing CXCR3 (TNR3+). The origin of this receptor is a human donor in good health. Some clones in this sample may be carry-over from other donors' samples. J is TRBJ2-1 and V is TRBV2. This CDR3 is CASSELATEQFF.